These 21 T cell receptor beta chains were sequenced from one sample in a study of T cell responses to AZD1222 COVID-19 vaccine. Measured with immunoSEQ multiplex PCR; TCRdb has only the in-frame clones, and not every one. In the table there are under 150,000 clones, 80% to 95% of which are singletons. The sequenced sample was peripheral blood, obtained on day 0 of AZD1222 vaccination. These receptors came from an adult in good health.

The CDR3 reads CASSLSSGNTIYF. As DNA, the CDR3 is TGTGCCAGCAGCCTAAGCTCTGGAAACACCATATATTTT. The rearrangement links TRBV28 to TRBJ1-3; no firm D call. The CDR3 has 13 amino acids. V was trimmed by 6 bases and J by 0 bases, leaving 6 bases between them. CDR1 and CDR2 (germline): MDHEN, SYDVKM.

This sequence joins TRBV14 and TRBJ2-1; TRBD2 aligns across 9 bases. Unmatched junction bases numbered 7, after V lost 4 bases and J lost 3 bases. Germline assignment: CDR1 SGHDN and CDR2 FVKESK. This CDR3 is built from 16 residues. CDR3: CASSPRGSGSYNEQFF. In DNA form, the CDR3 reads TGTGCCAGCAGCCCCCGGGGTAGCGGGAGCTACAATGAGCAGTTCTTC.

The chain couples TRBV19 to TRBJ2-1; 9 positions agree with TRBD2. The CDR3 consists of 16 residues. V shed 5 bases, J shed 6 bases, and the junction held 11 bases outside the gene matches. CDR1 is LNHDA and CDR2 is SQIVND in the germline V gene (reference sequence). CDR3 sequence reads: CASSLAGGLFSNEQFF. The CDR3 DNA reads as TGTGCCAGTAGTCTGGCGGGGGGGCTCTTTTCCAATGAGCAGTTCTTC.

This chain joins TRBV6-5 and TRBJ2-1, with TRBD1 identical over 11 bases. This CDR3 contains 16 residues. Losses at the gene ends were 3 bases for V and 4 bases for J; bases not matched to a gene: 5. Germline assignment: CDR1 MNHEY and CDR2 SVGAGI. The CDR3 DNA is TGTGCCAGCAGTTATTCCGGGACAGGGGGTTACAATGAGCAGTTCTTC. The encoded protein is CASSYSGTGGYNEQFF.

The rearrangement uses TRBV7-9 and TRBJ2-3; D is unresolved. V was pared by 5 bases and J by 2 bases, with 14 bases between. CDR1 is SEHNR, CDR2 FQNEAQ, per germline (reference sequence). The CDR3 length is 15 residues. CDR3 amino acids: CASSLRLGSTDTQYF. In nucleotides, the CDR3 is TGTGCCAGCAGCCTCCGTTTGGGATCCACAGATACGCAGTATTTT.

The rearrangement uses TRBV7-9 and TRBJ1-2; 11 bases map to TRBD1. Germline V gives CDR1 SEHNR, CDR2 FQNEAQ (reference sequence). The CDR3 totals 13 residues. Trimming took 6 bases from V and 7 from J; bases not matched to a gene: 4. The CDR3 DNA sequence: TGTGCCAGCAGGGGACAGGGGGTTGGTGGCTACACCTTC. Translating gives CASRGQGVGGYTF. Full variable domain (remainder filled in from reference TRBV7-9 and TRBJ1-2): DTGVSQNPRHKITKRGQNVTFRCDPISEHNRLYWYRQTLGQGPEFLTYFQNEAQLEKSRLLSDRFSAERPKGSFSTLEIQRTEQGDSAMYLCASRGQGVGGYTFGSGTRLTVV.

V gene TRBV6-1 combines with J gene TRBJ1-4, with D perhaps matching TRBD1 (6 bases). Trimming left V 3 bases short and J 8 bases short, with 16 bases between. The CDR3 length is 15 residues. Germline CDR1 and CDR2: MNHNS and SASEGT. Here the CDR3 DNA reads TGTGCCAGCAGTGAGTCGGTGGGGGCTTCCGAAAAACTGTTTTTT. This sequence encodes CASSESVGASEKLFF.

The chain couples TRBV2 to TRBJ1-1, with a possible D match to TRBD1 (5 bases). V was trimmed by 3 bases and J by 1 base, leaving 15 bases between them. Germline V gene lookup returns CDR1 SNHLY and CDR2 FYNNEI. The CDR3 loop spans 16 amino acids. CDR3 region: CASSEGQRSWNTEAFF. The CDR3 coding sequence is TGTGCCAGCAGTGAGGGGCAGCGCTCTTGGAACACTGAAGCTTTCTTT.

This rearrangement joins TRBV7-9 to TRBJ2-7; 7 positions agree with TRBD1. The V gene's germline CDR1 is SEHNR and CDR2 FQNEAQ (reference sequence). J lost 4 bases, V lost 4 bases, and 7 bases had no gene match. This CDR3 has 14 amino acids. CDR3 nucleotide sequence: TGTGCCAGCAGCTATGAGACAGGGATGTACGAGCAGTACTTC. Translated: CASSYETGMYEQYF.

The chain has TRBV18 and TRBJ1-2; a weak D match, TRBD1 (6 bases). CDR3 length: 15 residues. V was clipped by 6 bases and J by 4 bases, with 18 bases between them. Germline-derived CDR1 and CDR2 are KGHSH and LQKENI. The CDR3 nucleotides read TGTGCCAGCTCCCTTGCAGCCGGGGGGCCCTATGGCTACACCTTC. It is translated as CASSLAAGGPYGYTF.

V usage is TRBV25-1 and J usage is TRBJ1-6; D not certain. The CDR3 spans 14 residues. Trimming left V 3 bases short and J 9 bases short, with 12 bases between. CDR1 is MGHDK and CDR2 is SYGVNS in the germline V gene. CDR3 nucleotide sequence: TGTGCCAGCAGTGATGACACGAGGGCTTCACCCCTCCACTTT. Its protein is CASSDDTRASPLHF. The variable domain in full, with the rest retrieved from reference TRBV25-1 and TRBJ1-6, is EADIYQTPRYLVIGTGKKITLECSQTMGHDKMYWYQQDPGMELHLIHYSYGVNSTEKGDLSSESTVSRIRTEHFPLTLESARPSHTSQYLCASSDDTRASPLHFGNGTRLTVT.

V is TRBV7-2 and J is TRBJ2-7, with unresolved D. This CDR3 region has 14 residues. The germline gives CDR1 SGHTA, CDR2 FQGNSA. The ends were cut back, 1 base at V and 2 bases at J, with 9 bases in the middle. CDR3 amino acids: CASSLGTTTYEQYF. The CDR3 DNA follows: TGTGCCAGCAGCTTAGGGACCACTACCTACGAGCAGTACTTC. Drawing the rest from reference TRBV7-2 and TRBJ2-7, the complete variable domain is GAGVSQSPSNKVTEKGKDVELRCDPISGHTALYWYRQSLGQGLEFLIYFQGNSAPDKSGLPSDRFSAERTGGSVSTLTIQRTQQEDSAVYLCASSLGTTTYEQYFGPGTRLTVT.

This chain joins TRBV7-8 and TRBJ2-7; 10 bases are shared with TRBD2. CDR1 and CDR2 from the germline V gene are SGHVS and FQNEAQ. The CDR3 runs 16 residues. The trim removed 5 bases at V and 3 bases at J, leaving 10 bases unmatched. The CDR3 is CASSPQAASGGYEQYF. In nucleotides, the CDR3 is TGTGCCAGCAGCCCGCAGGCGGCTAGCGGGGGCTACGAGCAGTACTTC.

This rearrangement joins TRBV2 to TRBJ2-1, with 9 bases identical to TRBD2. Trimming took 7 bases from V and 7 from J; bases not matched to a gene: 8. The CDR3 length is 14 residues. Germline-derived CDR1 and CDR2 are SNHLY and FYNNEI. The CDR3 sequence: CASTPGTSRNEQFF. The CDR3 DNA follows: TGTGCCAGCACGCCCGGGACTAGCAGGAATGAGCAGTTCTTC. Combining the CDR3 with reference TRBV2 and TRBJ2-1 gives the whole variable domain EPEVTQTPSHQVTQMGQEVILRCVPISNHLYFYWYRQILGQKVEFLVSFYNNEISEKSEIFDDQFSVERPDGSNFTLKIRSTKLEDSAMYFCASTPGTSRNEQFFGPGTRLTVL.

The chain has TRBV11-2 and TRBJ2-7, with 8 bases lining up with TRBD2. The J segment lost 3 bases and the V segment lost 5 bases, leaving 3 bases of the junction unmatched. The CDR3 length is 13 residues. Germline loops: CDR1 SGHAT, CDR2 FQNNGV. The CDR3 reads CASSLGTSYEQYF. The CDR3 DNA is TGTGCCAGCAGCCTCGGGACTAGCTACGAGCAGTACTTC.

The rearrangement links TRBV6-5 to TRBJ2-7; D is perhaps TRBD1 (5 bases). The CDR3 is 15 residues long. V was cut by 2 bases and J by 0 bases, with 11 bases left in between. From germline, CDR1 is MNHEY and CDR2 SVGAGI. Here the CDR3 DNA reads TGTGCCAGCAGTTACCCCTCAGGGAACTCCTACGAGCAGTACTTC. It codes for CASSYPSGNSYEQYF.

The chain is built from TRBV20-1 and TRBJ2-3, with a weak D call TRBD2 (5 bases). CDR3 size: 10 residues. Trimming took 6 bases from V and 10 from J, leaving 11 bases between them. Germline-derived CDR1 and CDR2 are DFQATT and SNEGSKA (reference sequence). The CDR3 coding sequence is TGCAGTGCAAGGCTCGGGGCGCAGTATTTT. As protein: CSARLGAQYF.

CDR3 amino acids: CASSDDGQWEGDYGYTF. The CDR3 DNA is TGTGCCAGCAGTGACGACGGCCAATGGGAGGGCGACTATGGCTACACCTTC. The chain links TRBV6-1 to TRBJ1-2; no clear D. Germline CDR1 is MNHNS and CDR2 is SASEGT. This CDR3 region has 17 residues. Trimming pared 3 bases from V and 3 bases from J, leaving 20 bases between.

The chain combines TRBV28 with TRBJ1-5; D is possibly TRBD1 (5 bases). Trimming took off 3 bases at V and 7 bases at J, with 13 bases between the two ends. The CDR3 extends over 14 amino acids. Germline lookup yields CDR1 MDHEN and CDR2 SYDVKM. As DNA, the CDR3 is TGTGCCAGCAGTTTGGTCCAGGGATGGCAGCCCCAGCATTTT. This encodes CASSLVQGWQPQHF.

The J gene is TRBJ1-3, the V gene TRBV5-1; 7 bases align to TRBD1. The CDR3 sequence is 14 residues long. Germline loops: CDR1 SGHRS, CDR2 YFSETQ. After removal of 4 bases from V and 9 bases from J, the junction contained 10 bases not matched to a gene. DNA of the CDR3: TGCGCCAGCAGCCCGGACAGGTGGGAGGGCACCATATATTTT. Its protein product is CASSPDRWEGTIYF.

The genes are TRBV7-9 and TRBJ2-5; D gene uncertain. Germline CDR1 is SEHNR and CDR2 is FQNEAQ (reference sequence). The CDR3 spans 13 residues. V was pared by 2 bases and J by 5 bases, with 9 bases between. The CDR3 DNA reads as TGTGCCAGCAGCTTATTTGTCGGGGAGACCCAGTACTTC. This codes for CASSLFVGETQYF.